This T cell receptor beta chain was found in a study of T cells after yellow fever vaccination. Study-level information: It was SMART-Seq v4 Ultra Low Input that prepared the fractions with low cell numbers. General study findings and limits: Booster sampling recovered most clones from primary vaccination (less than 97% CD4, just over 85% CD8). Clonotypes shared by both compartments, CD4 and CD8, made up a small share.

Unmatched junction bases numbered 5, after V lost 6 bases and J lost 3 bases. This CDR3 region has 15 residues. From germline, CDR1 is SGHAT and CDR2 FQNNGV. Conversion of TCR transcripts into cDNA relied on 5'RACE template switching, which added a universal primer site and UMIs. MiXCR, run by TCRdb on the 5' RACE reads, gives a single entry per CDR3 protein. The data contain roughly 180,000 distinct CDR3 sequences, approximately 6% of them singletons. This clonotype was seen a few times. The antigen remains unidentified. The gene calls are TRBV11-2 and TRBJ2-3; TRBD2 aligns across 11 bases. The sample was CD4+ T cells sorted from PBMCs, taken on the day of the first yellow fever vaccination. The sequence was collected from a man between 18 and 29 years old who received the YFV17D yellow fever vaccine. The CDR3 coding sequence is TGTGCCAGCAGACCGACTAGCGGGAATACAGATACGCAGTATTTT. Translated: CASRPTSGNTDTQYF.